This T cell receptor beta chain derives from a study of T-cell reconstitution after alpha-beta-depleted transplantation in children. During its preparation, the TCRbeta library received unique molecular identifiers. TCRdb re-called the PCR reads through MiXCR, storing one row per CDR3 protein. This repertoire shows around 680,000 distinct CDR3 sequences, about 15% found once; its top ten account for approximately 1%. This clonotype was seen repeatedly, ten times or more. V shed 3 bases, J shed 4 bases, and the junction held 12 bases outside the gene matches. The CDR3 sequence is 16 residues long. CDR1 and CDR2 (germline): SGDLS, YYNGEE.

The sample in question was PBMCs from the stem cell graft donor, obtained from the stem cell graft. The source of this sequence is a human donor who donated a stem cell graft to a child with acute myeloid leukemia. The chain links TRBV9 to TRBJ1-2; 7 bases line up with TRBD1. Here the CDR3 reads CASSASDRITAYGYTF. The CDR3 coding sequence is TGTGCCAGCAGCGCCTCGGACAGGATTACCGCCTATGGCTACACCTTC.